This TCR beta chain was identified during a study of regulatory T cells in long-lasting Graves disease (dated by TCRdb to about 2021). Notes on the research overall: Persistent Graves' disease meant more than 5 years of antithyroid drug treatment with TSH receptor autoantibodies that stayed positive. The study was conducted in China and was registered as a clinical trial. Persistent Graves' disease patients were compared with newly diagnosed Graves' disease patients by peripheral blood TCR sequencing and RNA sequencing. A total of around 35 samples were covered by TCR sequencing, comprising some 13 persistent and around 20 newly diagnosed Graves' disease patients. In the clinical cohort, patients with persistent Graves' disease had used antithyroid drugs for an average of approximately eleven years. Here is what the overall study found, with its caveats: Persistent patients shared more public clonotypes among themselves (around 2,700) than newly diagnosed patients did (more than 950). Persistent Graves' disease patients showed lower TCR Shannon entropy and fewer highly expanded clones than newly diagnosed patients, suggesting clonal expansion. TRBV28, TRBJ1-2 and TRBJ2-5 were preferentially used in persistent disease, while TRBV20-1 and TRBJ2-1 were favored in newly diagnosed disease. Sequencing and analysis were limited to the TCR beta chain. As a limitation, the authors acknowledged that the small sample size may reduce accuracy. The study examined only peripheral blood because the primary lesion, thyroid tissue, could not be accessed.

Library preparation employed multiplex PCR. The run used an Illumina HiSeq 4000. To build TCR beta libraries, CDR3 regions were amplified by Arm-PCR using iRepertoire HTBI primers. Before sequencing, the PCR products went through gel purification. As for how the authors treated the data: Gene usage analysis of CDR3 amino acid clonotypes relied on the approximately 62 TRBV and about 13 TRBJ segments identified across samples. COPE and FqMerger were used to merge filtered high-quality paired reads into contigs. Contigs were aligned with BLAST to IMGT TRBV, TRBD and TRBJ reference genes, and CDR3 was defined per IMGT. Clonotypes above 0.1% frequency were classified as highly expanded clones. Shannon entropy was used to measure repertoire diversity, and the Gini coefficient was used to measure V-J evenness. Public clonotypes were defined as clonotypes shared by more than one individual. TCRdb ran its own pipeline on the public reads, namely fastp trimming at Q25 and MiXCR clone calling, and kept in-frame beta chains. Duplicate CDR3 protein sequences are folded into a single record with the most common DNA and genes. TCRdb, not the authors, supplied the V and J calls. The sample has about 470,000 distinct CDR3 sequences on record, 20% of them singletons. Less than 9% of the sample is taken by the ten largest.

From the cysteine through the phenylalanine, the CDR3 covers 14 amino acids. The CDR3 DNA has 42 bases and is translated from base 1. Trimming takes 4 bases from V and 4 bases from J, and the germline ends sit 16 bases apart. CDR1 and CDR2 are drawn from the germline V gene (reference sequence): DFQATT, SNEGSKA. The sample's time point label, in plain terms: persistent/refractory GD, antithyroid drugs over 5 years with positive TRAb. For both TCR sequencing and RNA sequencing, RNA was extracted from PBMCs in TRIzol. The diagnosis of Graves' disease followed American Thyroid Association guidelines. Recruitment of patients was carried out at an endocrinology department in Xi'an, China. Each patient gave 8.5 to 9.5 milliliters of peripheral blood, collected in an EDTA anticoagulant tube. PBMCs were isolated by Ficoll Paque Plus density gradient separation without further T cell sorting. An Agilent 2100 Bioanalyzer and agarose gel were used to check RNA quality, while a NanoDrop 2000 measured RNA concentration.

The sample holds a few counts of this clonotype. The antigen it binds to is not known. There are no base qualities to consult, and no much larger clone falls within one base. Sequenced material: peripheral blood mononuclear cells (PBMCs), taken when the disease was refractory, from a patient treated with antithyroid drugs. Rearrangement joined TRBV20-1 to TRBJ2-5, with TRBD1 perhaps the D gene, on 6 matching bases. The clonotype comes from a female donor with Graves disease. At the DNA level, the sequence is TGCAGTGCTACGTCCCGGACAGACGTAGAGACCCAGTACTTC. This is translated as CSATSRTDVETQYF.